These 27 T cell receptor beta chains were all obtained from the same sample, sequenced in a study of PD-L1 blockade in urothelial cancer. Time point in this sample: pretreatment peripheral blood. Data came from immunoSEQ multiplex PCR; TCRdb stores just in-frame clones and leaves some out. This sample carries approximately 79,000 clones, around four fifths of them seen once, and the ten largest clones take about 6.2%. The sample consisted of PBMCs, taken around atezolizumab (anti-PD-L1) treatment. The receptors stem from a middle-aged man with urothelial cancer.

V gene TRBV28 combines with J gene TRBJ1-1, with D perhaps matching TRBD1 (5 bases). Germline CDR1 is MDHEN and CDR2 is SYDVKM. The CDR3 is 14 residues long. The V gene lost 6 bases and the J gene lost 2 bases, with 13 bases spanning the gap. The DNA for the CDR3 is TGTGCCAGCAGAGGCGGGGGTTCAAACACTGAAGCTTTCTTT. Amino acid sequence: CASRGGGSNTEAFF.

The V gene is TRBV28, the J gene TRBJ1-5; the D gene is possibly TRBD1 (6 bases). Germline CDR1 is MDHEN and CDR2 is SYDVKM. The length of the CDR3 is 14 residues. Trimming shortened V by 4 bases and J by 7 bases, and 14 bases separated the two germline ends. The CDR3 nucleotides read TGTGCCAGCAGTTACAGGGTCGGACGACAGCCCCAGCATTTT. This gives the protein CASSYRVGRQPQHF.

The chain has TRBV5-6 and TRBJ1-2; D might be TRBD1 (6 bases). CDR3 length: 13 amino acids. The V and J ends lost 1 base and 6 bases respectively, with 10 bases between them. Germline CDR1 reads SGHDT; CDR2 reads YYEEEE. CDR3 sequence: CASSLTGRDGYTF. The CDR3 region has the DNA TGTGCCAGCAGCTTGACAGGGCGAGATGGCTACACCTTC.

This clone was seen a handful of times. This chain uses TRBV7-9 with TRBJ1-2; 12 nucleotides line up with TRBD1. With V trimmed by 1 base and J by 8 bases, 2 bases remained unmatched. The CDR3 has 14 amino acids. CDR1 is SEHNR, CDR2 FQNEAQ, per germline (reference sequence). The CDR3 coding sequence is TGTGCCAGCAGCTTAGGGGACAGGGGGCACGGCTACACCTTC. Residues: CASSLGDRGHGYTF.

The V gene is TRBV4-1, the J gene TRBJ2-1; 13 positions agree with TRBD2. Germline V gene lookup returns CDR1 MGHRA and CDR2 YSYEKL. The ends lost 0 bases at V and 0 bases at J; junction bases unmatched: 5. The CDR3 has 19 amino acids. This CDR3 is CASSQEGTSGTLSYNEQFF. CDR3 in DNA: TGCGCCAGCAGCCAAGAGGGGACTAGCGGGACCCTCTCCTACAATGAGCAGTTCTTC.

The rearrangement uses TRBV27 and TRBJ2-7; weak D call: TRBD1 (6 bases). V was trimmed by 2 bases and J by 3 bases, leaving 17 bases between them. The germline V gene encodes CDR1 MNHEY and CDR2 SMNVEV (reference sequence). The CDR3 contains 16 residues. CDR3 nucleotides: TGTGCCAGCAGTTTAGCCCTACAGGGTCCGGTCTACGAGCAGTACTTC. Its translation: CASSLALQGPVYEQYF.

The sample holds one count of this clone. V gene TRBV28 combines with J gene TRBJ2-7; 8 positions match TRBD1. Germline trimming cut 5 bases from V and 1 base from J; bases unmatched to any gene: 7. This CDR3 contains 15 residues. The V gene's germline CDR1 is MDHEN and CDR2 SYDVKM. The CDR3 DNA is TGTGCCAGCAGTGGGGGACAGGTCGCGTCCTACGAGCAGTACTTC. Amino acid sequence: CASSGGQVASYEQYF. The variable domain in full, completed from reference TRBV28 and TRBJ2-7, reads DVKVTQSSRYLVKRTGEKVFLECVQDMDHENMFWYRQDPGLGLRLIYFSYDVKMKEKGDIPEGYSVSREKKERFSLILESASTNQTSMYLCASSGGQVASYEQYFGPGTRLTVT.

The chain joins TRBV7-8 to TRBJ1-3, with no clear D. Germline lookup yields CDR1 SGHVS and CDR2 FQNEAQ. The CDR3 sequence is 18 residues long. V lost 1 base and J lost 0, with 16 bases in between. CDR3 protein: CASSLGSVVIGSGNTIYF. DNA for the CDR3: TGTGCCAGCAGCTTAGGATCAGTGGTAATTGGCTCTGGAAACACCATATATTTT.

The chain is built from TRBV11-2 and TRBJ2-4; TRBD1 matches 12 bases. The ends lost 2 bases at V and 8 bases at J; junction bases unmatched: 13. CDR1 is SGHAT, CDR2 FQNNGV, per germline. This CDR3 is 18 amino acids long. DNA of the CDR3: TGTGCCAGCAGCTTAATTTCCCGGGACAGGGGGCAGGGATACATTCAGTACTTC. It is translated as CASSLISRDRGQGYIQYF.

This clone was detected a few times. The rearrangement uses TRBV7-9 and TRBJ2-7; D gene ambiguous. The germline gives CDR1 SEHNR, CDR2 FQNEAQ (reference sequence). Trimming shortened V by 5 bases and J by 5 bases, and 19 bases separated the two germline ends. The CDR3 is made up of 15 amino acids. The CDR3 spells CASSQRLVEAHEQYF. The CDR3, as DNA: TGTGCCAGCAGCCAAAGGTTGGTCGAGGCCCACGAGCAGTACTTC.

This chain uses TRBV7-2 with TRBJ2-3, with 12 bases that match TRBD2. Germline V gene lookup returns CDR1 SGHTA and CDR2 FQGNSA. V shed 1 base and J 10 bases; nucleotides not matched to a gene: 9. This CDR3 has 16 amino acids. CDR3 DNA: TGTGCCAGCAGCTTAGGTACCCTAGCGGGGGGGGCAGCGCAGTATTTT. Its protein product is CASSLGTLAGGAAQYF. The full variable domain, in which reference TRBV7-2 and TRBJ2-3 provide the parts outside the CDR3, is GAGVSQSPSNKVTEKGKDVELRCDPISGHTALYWYRQSLGQGLEFLIYFQGNSAPDKSGLPSDRFSAERTGGSVSTLTIQRTQQEDSAVYLCASSLGTLAGGAAQYFGPGTRLTVL.

The rearrangement uses TRBV5-1 and TRBJ1-2; a possible D gene is TRBD1 (6 bases). This CDR3 has 14 residues. The V end lost 3 bases, the J end lost 1 base, and 10 bases lay between the germline ends. Germline values: CDR1 SGHRS, CDR2 YFSETQ. The chain's CDR3 is CASSSKQGNYGYTF. The DNA of the CDR3 is TGCGCCAGCAGCTCTAAACAGGGTAACTATGGCTACACCTTC.

V and J are TRBV11-3 and TRBJ2-3; 9 positions match TRBD2. V shed 1 base, J shed 5 bases, and the junction held 7 bases outside the gene matches. CDR3 length equals 16 residues. The V gene's germline CDR1 is SGHNT and CDR2 YENEEA. The CDR3: CASSLGRWREGDTQYF. In nucleotides, the CDR3 is TGTGCCAGCAGCTTAGGTAGATGGCGGGAGGGAGATACGCAGTATTTT.

This chain's CDR3 is CASSQAGVTGELFF. The CDR3 region has the DNA TGTGCCAGCAGCCAAGCGGGAGTAACCGGGGAGCTGTTTTTT. The chain is built from TRBV7-3 and TRBJ2-2; 8 bases line up with TRBD2. V lost 5 bases to trimming and J lost 5 bases; unmatched junction nucleotides: 4. This CDR3 contains 14 residues. The germline V gene encodes CDR1 SGHTA and CDR2 FQGTGA. Complete variable domain (other parts from reference TRBV7-3 and TRBJ2-2): GAGVSQTPSNKVTEKGKYVELRCDPISGHTALYWYRQSLGQGPEFLIYFQGTGAADDSGLPNDRFFAVRPEGSVSTLKIQRTERGDSAVYLCASSQAGVTGELFFGEGSRLTVL.

Regarding this clone: The junction departs from germline at one end; a sequencing error may be responsible. The chain recombines TRBV27 with TRBJ2-5; tentative D call: TRBD2 (6 bases). The CDR3 is 13 amino acids. CDR1 and CDR2 from the germline V gene are MNHEY and SMNVEV (reference sequence). This chain's CDR3 is CVTERAQGETQYF. CDR3 nucleotides: TGCGTCACCGAGCGGGCTCAAGGGGAGACCCAGTACTTC.

This clone was seen a few times. This sequence joins TRBV30 and TRBJ2-7; TRBD2 is a possible D gene (6 bases). Trimming took 4 bases from V and 2 from J, leaving 12 bases between them. The CDR3 spans 13 residues. CDR1 is GTSNPN and CDR2 is SVGIG in the germline V gene (reference sequence). The CDR3 nucleotides read TGTGCCTGGAAAACTAGCTTTACCTACGAGCAGTACTTC. This encodes CAWKTSFTYEQYF.

The CDR3 DNA sequence: TGCAGCGTTAACCGACGACTAGTGGGGGAGCAGTTCTTC. This encodes CSVNRRLVGEQFF. This chain links TRBV29-1 with TRBJ2-1; TRBD2 is a possible D gene (6 bases). CDR1 is SQVTM, CDR2 ANQGSEA, per germline. This CDR3 is 13 amino acids long. V was trimmed by 5 bases and J by 10 bases, leaving 18 bases between them.

V gene TRBV30 combines with J gene TRBJ2-3; 7 bases match TRBD2. The CDR3 is made up of 13 amino acids. With 5 bases clipped from V and 1 base from J, the junction kept 3 bases outside the gene matches. Germline V gene data show CDR1 as GTSNPN and CDR2 as SVGIG (reference sequence). CDR3 protein: CAWVSGGTDTQYF. The CDR3 DNA reads TGTGCCTGGGTCAGCGGGGGCACAGATACGCAGTATTTT. Full variable domain (rest looked up from reference TRBV30 and TRBJ2-3): SQTIHQWPATLVQPVGSPLSLECTVEGTSNPNLYWYRQAAGRGLQLLFYSVGIGQISSEVPQNLSASRPQDRQFILSSKKLLLSDSGFYLCAWVSGGTDTQYFGPGTRLTVL.

The chain joins TRBV25-1 to TRBJ2-2; D unclear. Germline CDR1 MGHDK, CDR2 SYGVNS. Trimming pared 5 bases from V and 8 bases from J, leaving 18 bases between. The CDR3 has 15 residues. The CDR3 is CASSPTDTVRGELFF. In DNA, the CDR3 is TGTGCCAGCAGTCCCACCGACACGGTCCGGGGGGAGCTGTTTTTT. The full variable domain, in which reference TRBV25-1 and TRBJ2-2 provide the parts outside the CDR3, is EADIYQTPRYLVIGTGKKITLECSQTMGHDKMYWYQQDPGMELHLIHYSYGVNSTEKGDLSSESTVSRIRTEHFPLTLESARPSHTSQYLCASSPTDTVRGELFFGEGSRLTVL.

CDR3: CASSFGSTDTQYF. CDR3 coding DNA: TGTGCCAGCAGCTTCGGGAGCACAGATACGCAGTATTTT. The rearrangement uses TRBV5-6 and TRBJ2-3; D ambiguous. Germline V gene lookup returns CDR1 SGHDT and CDR2 YYEEEE. Trimming left V 2 bases short and J 0 bases short, with 4 bases between. The CDR3 consists of 13 residues.

The table lists this clone with a count of one. The genes are TRBV14 and TRBJ2-5; TRBD2 might be the D (6 bases). Germline-derived CDR1 and CDR2 are SGHDN and FVKESK. V was clipped by 2 bases and J by 5 bases, with 9 bases between them. This CDR3 is built from 13 residues. CDR3 sequence: CASSQTSLETQYF. The DNA of the CDR3 is TGTGCCAGCAGCCAAACTAGCTTGGAGACCCAGTACTTC.

The chain is built from TRBV5-1 and TRBJ1-1; D possibly corresponds to TRBD1 (5 bases). The CDR3 consists of 16 residues. Germline assignment: CDR1 SGHRS and CDR2 YFSETQ. The V end was cut by 0 bases, the J end by 2 bases, with 14 bases between. This CDR3 is CASSLASNRLNTEAFF. The CDR3 DNA reads TGCGCCAGCAGCTTGGCCAGTAACAGGCTCAACACTGAAGCTTTCTTT.

This clone was found once. V and J are TRBV6-6 and TRBJ2-7; possible D gene TRBD1, 7 bases. Trimming stripped 5 bases from V and 6 bases from J, with 17 bases between. CDR1 and CDR2 (germline): MNHNY, SVGAGI (reference sequence). The CDR3 is made up of 14 amino acids. The CDR3 protein is CASSPGGTSREQYF. The CDR3, as DNA: TGTGCCAGCAGTCCAGGGGGAACTAGCCGCGAGCAGTACTTC.

The rearrangement uses TRBV13 and TRBJ2-7; D is undetermined. This CDR3 region has 11 residues. The V gene's germline CDR1 is PRHDT and CDR2 FYEKMQ (reference sequence). The V gene lost 3 bases and the J gene lost 6 bases, with 6 bases spanning the gap. The CDR3, as DNA: TGTGCCAGCAGCTTTAGTCTCGAGCAGTACTTC. The encoded protein is CASSFSLEQYF.

The rearrangement uses TRBV18 and TRBJ2-7; 10 nucleotides line up with TRBD2. In germline, CDR1 is KGHSH, CDR2 LQKENI. V was clipped by 4 bases and J by 3 bases; unmatched bases: 3. The CDR3 spans 14 residues. CDR3 DNA: TGTGCCAGCTCACGACTAGCGGGCCTCTACGAGCAGTACTTC. Translated, it gives CASSRLAGLYEQYF.

This rearrangement joins TRBV21-1 to TRBJ2-7; TRBD1 reflects the table's D call only, with no check against the DNA. TRBV21-1 is given as a pseudogene. This CDR3 is 16 amino acids long. The CDR3 sequence is CASSLSDRHYPYEQYF. CDR3 nucleotide sequence: TGTGCCAGCAGCCTTTCAGACAGGCATTACCCCTACGAGCAGTACTTC.

This clone was observed a few times. The chain joins TRBV25-1 to TRBJ2-7; possible D gene TRBD1, 6 bases. Germline CDR1 and CDR2: MGHDK and SYGVNS. V lost 5 bases and J lost 3, with 14 bases in between. The CDR3 is made up of 14 amino acids. CDR3 sequence: CASSKQGKGYEQYF. The CDR3 DNA sequence: TGTGCCAGCAGTAAGCAGGGGAAAGGCTACGAGCAGTACTTC.